This T cell receptor beta chain appears in the sequencing data of a study of T cell repertoires in cytomegalovirus infection. Each CDR3 protein is one row after TCRdb ran MiXCR on the reads. The sample records roughly 280,000 distinct CDR3 sequences, approximately 22% being singletons. The V gene's germline CDR1 is LNHDA and CDR2 SQIVND (reference sequence). The junction had 9 bases not matched to a gene; V was cut back by 10 bases and J by 5 bases. The CDR3 is made up of 13 amino acids. This clonotype was counted many times. Antigen specificity is unknown. The sequencing used cultured PBMCs, collected from culture after CMV antigen stimulation. The J gene is TRBJ1-1, the V gene TRBV19, with 8 bases matching TRBD1. This TCR came from a human donor in good health (CMV status not recorded). Some clones in this sample may be carry-over from other donors' samples. The CDR3 sequence: CATDRQGSTEAFF. In DNA form, the CDR3 reads TGTGCCACCGACCGACAGGGGAGTACTGAAGCTTTCTTT.